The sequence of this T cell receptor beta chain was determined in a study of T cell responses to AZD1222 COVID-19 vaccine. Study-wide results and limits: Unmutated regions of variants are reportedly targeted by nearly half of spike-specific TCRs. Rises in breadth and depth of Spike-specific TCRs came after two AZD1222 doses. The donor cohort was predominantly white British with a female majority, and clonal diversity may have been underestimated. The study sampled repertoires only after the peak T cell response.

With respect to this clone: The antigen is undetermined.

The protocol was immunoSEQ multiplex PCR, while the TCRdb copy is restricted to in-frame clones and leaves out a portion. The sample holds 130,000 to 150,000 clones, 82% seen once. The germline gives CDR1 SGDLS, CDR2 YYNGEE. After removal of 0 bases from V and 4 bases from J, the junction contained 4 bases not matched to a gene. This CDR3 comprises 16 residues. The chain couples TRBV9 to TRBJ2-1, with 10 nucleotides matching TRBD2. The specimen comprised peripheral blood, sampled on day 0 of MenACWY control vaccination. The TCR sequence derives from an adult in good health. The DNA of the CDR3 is TGTGCCAGCAGCGTAGATCCTAGCGGGGGATACAATGAGCAGTTCTTC. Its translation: CASSVDPSGGYNEQFF.